This T cell receptor (beta chain) was sequenced in a study of shared clonotypes between healthy human individuals. Overall study context: A donor's plate count was three for CD4 naive and three for CD4 memory; CD8 naive had two and CD8 memory one. Study conclusions and caveats: Only blood was sampled; tissue repertoires likely differ. A handful of donors had roughly 5% of their naive CD4 clonotypes in common.

There are 16 residues in the CDR3. Trimming at V came to 1 base and at J to 5 bases, leaving 9 bases not matched to a gene. Germline-derived CDR1 and CDR2 are SGHRS and YFSETQ. Generated by immunoSEQ multiplex PCR, the TCRdb table keeps only in-frame clones and is missing some. The repertoire holds some 2.3 million clones, with approximately 93% as singletons. Remarks on this clone: Its antigen is as yet unknown.

The TCR originated in a man between 18 and 29 years old in good health. Some clones in this sample may be carry-over from other donors' samples. Sequenced input: naive CD4+ T cells from PBMCs. Subset denoted: CD45RA+ positively selected. This chain links TRBV5-1 with TRBJ2-5; 9 bases line up with TRBD2. CDR3 sequence reads: CASSLIPSGRFETQYF. The DNA of the CDR3 is TGCGCCAGCAGCTTGATCCCGAGCGGGAGGTTCGAGACCCAGTACTTC. Filled out from reference TRBV5-1 and TRBJ2-5, the complete variable domain reads KAGVTQTPRYLIKTRGQQVTLSCSPISGHRSVSWYQQTPGQGLQFLFEYFSETQRNKGNFPGRFSGRQFSNSRSEMNVSTLELGDSALYLCASSLIPSGRFETQYFGPGTRLLVL.